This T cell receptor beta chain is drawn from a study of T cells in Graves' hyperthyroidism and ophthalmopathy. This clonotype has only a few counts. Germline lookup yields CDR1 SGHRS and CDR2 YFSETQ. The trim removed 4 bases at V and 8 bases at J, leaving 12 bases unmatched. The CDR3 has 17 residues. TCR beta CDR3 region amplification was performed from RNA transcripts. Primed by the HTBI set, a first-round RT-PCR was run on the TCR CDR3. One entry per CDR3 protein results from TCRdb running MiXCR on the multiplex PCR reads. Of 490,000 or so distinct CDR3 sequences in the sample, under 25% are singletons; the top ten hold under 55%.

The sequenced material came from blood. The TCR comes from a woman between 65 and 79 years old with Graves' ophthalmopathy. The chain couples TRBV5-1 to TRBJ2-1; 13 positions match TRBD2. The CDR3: CASSLSPGLAGMDEQFF. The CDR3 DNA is TGCGCCAGCAGCCTTTCCCCGGGACTAGCGGGAATGGATGAGCAGTTCTTC.